A single sample is the source of the 30 T cell receptor beta chains below, sequenced in a study of shared clonotypes between healthy human individuals. Measured with immunoSEQ multiplex PCR; TCRdb has only the in-frame clones, and not every one. The repertoire holds around 99,000 clones, with almost 70% as singletons. What was sequenced was memory CD8+ T cells sorted from blood. Subset reported: CD45RO+ cells pooled with CCR7-negative TemRA cells. The receptor source for this set is a man aged 25 to 45 in good health.

This clone was counted at least ten times. The chain links TRBV28 to TRBJ2-1; D unclear. The germline V gene encodes CDR1 MDHEN and CDR2 SYDVKM. The CDR3 length is 13 residues. Trimming stripped 4 bases from V and 7 bases from J, with 11 bases between. The CDR3 DNA reads as TGTGCCAGCAGTTCCCCTAGTCAAAATGAGCAGTTCTTC. Amino acids: CASSSPSQNEQFF.

The chain uses TRBV4-3 and TRBJ2-2; 8 bases agree with TRBD2. With V trimmed by 0 bases and J by 6 bases, 6 bases remained unmatched. The germline gives CDR1 LGHNA, CDR2 YSLEER. The CDR3 runs to 16 residues. The CDR3 sequence: CASSQDSGRVSGELFF. CDR3 bases: TGCGCCAGCAGCCAAGATTCCGGGAGGGTCTCCGGGGAGCTGTTTTTT.

The rearrangement links TRBV11-2 to TRBJ2-5; 9 nucleotides align to TRBD2. The CDR3 covers 15 residues. Losses at the gene ends were 3 bases for V and 5 bases for J; bases not matched to a gene: 7. Germline CDR1 is SGHAT and CDR2 is FQNNGV. CDR3 region: CASSFIAGVGETQYF. Written as DNA, the CDR3 is TGTGCCAGCAGCTTCATAGCGGGAGTAGGCGAGACCCAGTACTTC. Variable domain in full (rest from reference TRBV11-2 and TRBJ2-5): EAGVAQSPRYKIIEKRQSVAFWCNPISGHATLYWYQQILGQGPKLLIQFQNNGVVDDSQLPKDRFSAERLKGVDSTLKIQPAKLEDSAVYLCASSFIAGVGETQYFGPGTRLLVL.

The rearrangement links TRBV29-1 to TRBJ2-1; either TRBD1 or TRBD2 may supply D (5 bases each). This CDR3 is built from 13 residues. Germline loops: CDR1 SQVTM, CDR2 ANQGSEA. V was cut by 1 base and J by 8 bases, with 12 bases left in between. CDR3 bases: TGCAGCGTTGAAGGAGGGGTGGGCGATGAGCAGTTCTTC. This translates into CSVEGGVGDEQFF.

This chain uses TRBV5-1 with TRBJ1-1; D gene ambiguous. The ends were cut back, 0 bases at V and 0 bases at J, with 9 bases in the middle. The CDR3 spans 15 residues. Germline assignment: CDR1 SGHRS and CDR2 YFSETQ. The CDR3 here is CASSLVVSMNTEAFF. In DNA, the CDR3 is TGCGCCAGCAGCTTGGTGGTCAGCATGAACACTGAAGCTTTCTTT. Full variable domain (missing parts from reference TRBV5-1 and TRBJ1-1): KAGVTQTPRYLIKTRGQQVTLSCSPISGHRSVSWYQQTPGQGLQFLFEYFSETQRNKGNFPGRFSGRQFSNSRSEMNVSTLELGDSALYLCASSLVVSMNTEAFFGQGTRLTVV.

The rearrangement uses TRBV28 and TRBJ1-4; 9 nucleotides line up with TRBD1. Trimming cost V 6 bases and J 3 bases; bases outside gene matches: 2. The CDR3 totals 14 residues. Germline V lookup: CDR1 MDHEN, CDR2 SYDVKM. The CDR3: CASSRTGANEKLFF. The CDR3 nucleotides read TGTGCCAGCAGCAGGACAGGGGCTAATGAAAAACTGTTTTTT. Variable domain in full (rest from reference TRBV28 and TRBJ1-4): DVKVTQSSRYLVKRTGEKVFLECVQDMDHENMFWYRQDPGLGLRLIYFSYDVKMKEKGDIPEGYSVSREKKERFSLILESASTNQTSMYLCASSRTGANEKLFFGSGTQLSVL.

The V call is TRBV11-2, the J call TRBJ2-1; 15 nucleotides match TRBD2. The V gene end was trimmed by 4 bases and the J gene end by 8 bases; junction bases not matched to a gene: 6. The CDR3 contains 16 residues. Germline CDR1 is SGHAT and CDR2 is FQNNGV. For the CDR3, the DNA is TGTGCCAGCAGCTGGACTAGCGGGAGGGTTGGCGATGAGCAGTTCTTC. Residues: CASSWTSGRVGDEQFF.

The DNA of the CDR3 is TGTGCCATCAGTGATGGCGGGAAAACCACAGATACGCAGTATTTT. Amino acid sequence: CAISDGGKTTDTQYF. V is TRBV10-3 and J is TRBJ2-3, with D possibly being TRBD2 (6 bases). Germline lookup yields CDR1 ENHRY and CDR2 SYGVKD. This CDR3 is 15 amino acids long. V lost 3 bases, J lost 2 bases, and 12 bases lay in between.

This chain joins TRBV15 and TRBJ1-1; no firm D call. Trimming stripped 1 base from V and 1 base from J, with 4 bases between. CDR1 is LNHNV, CDR2 YYDKDF, per germline (reference sequence). The CDR3 sequence is 13 residues long. DNA for the CDR3: TGTGCCACCAGCAGAGCCCGGAACACTGAAGCTTTCTTT. Protein product: CATSRARNTEAFF.

This clone appeared a single time. The CDR3 protein is CASSLTGSGGGQETQYF. The CDR3 nucleotides are TGTGCCAGCAGCTTAACGGGATCTGGGGGCGGTCAAGAGACCCAGTACTTC. This chain links TRBV7-3 with TRBJ2-5; D is perhaps TRBD1 (6 bases). Trimming left V 0 bases short and J 2 bases short, with 16 bases between. Germline CDR1 SGHTA, CDR2 FQGTGA. The CDR3 length is 17 residues.

V and J are TRBV5-4 and TRBJ2-7, with TRBD1 matching 11 bases. The CDR3 loop spans 15 amino acids. V shed 2 bases, J shed 4 bases, and the junction held 5 bases outside the gene matches. The germline CDR1 and CDR2 sequences are SGHNT and YYREEE (reference sequence). The CDR3 region has the DNA TGTGCCAGCAGCTTCACCGGGACAGGGGGATACGAGCAGTACTTC. Translation: CASSFTGTGGYEQYF.

V usage is TRBV7-2 and J usage is TRBJ2-7; tentative D call: TRBD2 (6 bases). CDR1 is SGHTA and CDR2 is FQGNSA in the germline V gene. Trimming stripped 5 bases from V and 3 bases from J, with 14 bases between. The CDR3 contains 14 residues. The DNA of the CDR3 is TGTGCCAGCAGCCGGGACTCCCTGAGCTACGAGCAGTACTTC. Protein sequence: CASSRDSLSYEQYF.

This rearrangement joins TRBV25-1 to TRBJ2-1; 11 positions agree with TRBD2. This CDR3 comprises 16 residues. The V segment lost 5 bases and the J segment 0 bases; nucleotides outside the gene matches: 3. Germline V gene sequence: CDR1 MGHDK, CDR2 SYGVNS. Here the CDR3 reads CASSTSGGSSYNEQFF. DNA for the CDR3: TGTGCCAGCAGTACTAGCGGGGGCAGCTCCTACAATGAGCAGTTCTTC.

This clone was recorded only once. The chain combines TRBV19 with TRBJ1-1; 9 bases map to TRBD1. The CDR3 loop spans 19 amino acids. The germline gives CDR1 LNHDA, CDR2 SQIVND (reference sequence). Trimming cost V 4 bases and J 7 bases; bases outside gene matches: 22. CDR3 DNA sequence: TGTGCCAGTAGTACAAACGCTAACAGGGGGCGGACCAATACCCGTGAAGCTTTCTTT. This gives the protein CASSTNANRGRTNTREAFF.

This clone appeared a few times. The CDR3 reads CASSFGDPYEQYF. The CDR3 DNA reads TGTGCCAGCAGTTTTGGCGACCCCTACGAGCAGTACTTC. The V call is TRBV27, the J call TRBJ2-7; no reliable D call. From germline, CDR1 is MNHEY and CDR2 SMNVEV (reference sequence). The CDR3 spans 13 residues. V lost 3 bases and J lost 2, with 8 bases in between.

By sample share, this clone is medium-sized. This chain joins TRBV4-1 and TRBJ2-1; TRBD2 matches at 12 bases. With V trimmed by 3 bases and J by 3 bases, 3 bases remained unmatched. Per germline, CDR1 MGHRA and CDR2 YSYEKL. CDR3 length: 16 amino acids. The DNA for the CDR3 is TGCGCCAGCAGCCACCGGACTAGCGGGAACTACAATGAGCAGTTCTTC. This encodes CASSHRTSGNYNEQFF.

J is TRBJ2-2 and V is TRBV12-5; 8 bases agree with TRBD2. Germline CDR1 LGHNT, CDR2 FRNRAP. The CDR3 runs 19 residues. With V trimmed by 0 bases and J by 0 bases, 9 bases remained unmatched. CDR3 protein: CASGLVPFLAGPNTGELFF. In nucleotides, the CDR3 is TGTGCTAGTGGTTTGGTACCCTTCCTAGCGGGTCCGAACACCGGGGAGCTGTTTTTT.

V is TRBV28 and J is TRBJ1-4, with D tentatively TRBD1 (5 bases). The CDR3 is made up of 15 amino acids. Trimming left V 5 bases short and J 7 bases short, with 17 bases between. Germline CDR1 is MDHEN and CDR2 is SYDVKM. CDR3 protein: CASSPSGTRREKLFF. In nucleotides, the CDR3 is TGTGCCAGCAGTCCTTCTGGGACCCGGCGTGAAAAACTGTTTTTT.

This rearrangement joins TRBV21-1 to TRBJ2-4; the table's D call, TRBD1, was not checked against the DNA. TRBV21-1 is an annotated pseudogene. The CDR3 is made up of 16 amino acids. CDR3 coding DNA: TGTGCCAGCAGACGCCTGCTACAGCAAAGAAAAAACATTCAGTACTTC. Translating gives CASRRLLQQRKNIQYF.

This chain uses TRBV5-1 with TRBJ2-3; maybe TRBD1 (6 bases). Germline V lookup: CDR1 SGHRS, CDR2 YFSETQ. This CDR3 has 14 residues. V lost 1 base to trimming and J lost 4 bases, with 10 bases between them. This CDR3 reads CASSLLQGADTQYF. CDR3 nucleotides: TGCGCCAGCAGCTTGTTACAGGGTGCAGATACGCAGTATTTT.

This clone was seen ten or more times. DNA for the CDR3: TGTGCCAGCAACTTCCGGGACAGGGGGCAGACAGATACGCAGTATTTT. It specifies CASNFRDRGQTDTQYF. This chain uses TRBV28 with TRBJ2-3; 12 bases map to TRBD1. This CDR3 region has 16 residues. V was clipped by 7 bases and J by 3 bases; unmatched bases: 8. Germline lookup yields CDR1 MDHEN and CDR2 SYDVKM.

The V call is TRBV5-6, the J call TRBJ2-5, with unresolved D. This CDR3 spans 15 amino acids. Trimming cost V 3 bases and J 4 bases, with 16 bases left between them. From germline, CDR1 is SGHDT and CDR2 YYEEEE. CDR3 sequence: CASSSTPALVETQYF. The CDR3, as DNA: TGTGCCAGCAGCTCCACCCCAGCGCTGGTAGAGACCCAGTACTTC.

The V and J genes are TRBV7-3 and TRBJ2-1, with 7 nucleotides matching TRBD2. Germline-derived CDR1 and CDR2 are SGHTA and FQGTGA. Trimming at V came to 5 bases and at J to 6 bases, leaving 7 bases not matched to a gene. CDR3 length: 14 amino acids. In DNA, the CDR3 is TGTGCCAGCAGCGCCGGGGTAGCGGGCAATGAGCAGTTCTTC. This gives the protein CASSAGVAGNEQFF.

This clone occurred once. The chain links TRBV19 to TRBJ1-2, with TRBD1 identical over 8 bases. Germline V gene data show CDR1 as LNHDA and CDR2 as SQIVND (reference sequence). This CDR3 is built from 13 residues. Trimming cost V 4 bases and J 4 bases; bases outside gene matches: 2. CDR3 nucleotide sequence: TGTGCCAGTAGTACCGGGACAGGCTATGGCTACACCTTC. As protein: CASSTGTGYGYTF.

The chain employs TRBV15 and TRBJ1-5, with D unresolved. Trimming removed 4 bases at V and 11 bases at J, with 15 bases between. Germline values: CDR1 LNHNV, CDR2 YYDKDF (reference sequence). CDR3 size: 13 residues. The CDR3 here is CATSNVGWGAQHF. The CDR3 nucleotides are TGTGCCACCAGCAACGTAGGATGGGGAGCCCAGCATTTT.

The CDR3, as DNA: TGTGCCAGTAGCCCAACAGGGCAAGGCCCCTACCGTGAGCAGTACTTC. It translates to CASSPTGQGPYREQYF. V usage is TRBV19 and J usage is TRBJ2-7; TRBD1 is a possible D gene (6 bases). The V gene lost 6 bases and the J gene lost 7 bases, with 25 bases spanning the gap. The CDR3 is 16 amino acids. In germline, CDR1 is LNHDA, CDR2 SQIVND (reference sequence).

V usage is TRBV11-1 and J usage is TRBJ2-2; possible D gene TRBD2, 5 bases. CDR1 and CDR2 (germline): SGHAT, FQDESV (reference sequence). V dropped 4 bases and J dropped 3 bases, with 9 bases sitting between them. CDR3 length equals 14 residues. CDR3 DNA sequence: TGTGCCAGCAGCTCACTAGTTTACACCGGGGAGCTGTTTTTT. This gives the protein CASSSLVYTGELFF.

The chain is built from TRBV9 and TRBJ2-2, with D uncertain. In germline, CDR1 is SGDLS, CDR2 YYNGEE. The CDR3 runs to 15 residues. V dropped 2 bases and J dropped 6 bases, with 14 bases sitting between them. This CDR3 reads CASSVLNPPPGELFF. CDR3 sequence (DNA): TGTGCCAGCAGCGTCTTAAATCCCCCACCCGGGGAGCTGTTTTTT.

The rearrangement joins TRBV7-7 to TRBJ2-6, with D perhaps being TRBD1 or TRBD2 (6 bases each). Germline-derived CDR1 and CDR2 are SSHAT and FNYEAQ (reference sequence). There are 18 residues in the CDR3. With 1 base removed from V and 2 bases from J, the gap between germline ends came to 15 bases. The CDR3 spells CASSLGGAAIPGANVLTF. The DNA of the CDR3 is TGTGCCAGCAGCTTAGGGGGGGCAGCCATCCCTGGGGCCAACGTCCTGACTTTC.

The chain is built from TRBV6-5 and TRBJ2-7; D tentatively reads TRBD1 or TRBD2 (5 bases each). The CDR3 spans 13 residues. Germline assignment: CDR1 MNHEY and CDR2 SVGAGI. V shed 2 bases and J shed 4 bases, with 9 bases lying between them. CDR3: CASSYGTDYEQYF. CDR3 coding DNA: TGTGCCAGCAGTTACGGGACGGATTACGAGCAGTACTTC.